This T cell receptor (beta chain) was sequenced in a study of identical twins. TCRdb reprocessed the 5' RACE reads with MiXCR, giving one entry per CDR3 protein. Among 600,000 to 850,000 distinct CDR3 sequences listed, roughly 20% were seen once. No donor was unhealthy or non-Caucasian. The table lists this clonotype with a few counts. This CDR3 is built from 14 residues. Germline V CDR1 and CDR2: LGHDT, YNNKEL (reference sequence). V lost 0 bases, J lost 1 base, and 6 bases lay in between. These data were also reused for a study on T cells expressing NK-cell markers. From that report: About 1.0-7.5% of CD8+ T cells in about six donors belonged to dominant NKG2C+ clonotypes. The CD3+CD56-NKG2C+ fraction of a few donors was likewise dominated by these clonotypes.

Sequencing used PBMCs. The chain couples TRBV3-1 to TRBJ1-1; D not certain. This sequence was found in a woman between 18 and 29 years old in good health. The CDR3 reads CASSQEFSNTEAFF. The CDR3 DNA sequence: TGTGCCAGCAGCCAAGAGTTCTCGAACACTGAAGCTTTCTTT.